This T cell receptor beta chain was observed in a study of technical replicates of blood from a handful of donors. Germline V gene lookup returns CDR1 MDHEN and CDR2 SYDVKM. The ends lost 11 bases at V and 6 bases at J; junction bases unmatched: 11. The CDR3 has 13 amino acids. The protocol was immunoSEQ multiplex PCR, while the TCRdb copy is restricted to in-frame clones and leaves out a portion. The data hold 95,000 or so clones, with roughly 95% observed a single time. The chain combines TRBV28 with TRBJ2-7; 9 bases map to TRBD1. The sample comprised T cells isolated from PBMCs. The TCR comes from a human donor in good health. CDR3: CAASGQGSGEQYF. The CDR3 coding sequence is TGTGCCGCCTCCGGACAGGGGAGCGGCGAGCAGTACTTC.